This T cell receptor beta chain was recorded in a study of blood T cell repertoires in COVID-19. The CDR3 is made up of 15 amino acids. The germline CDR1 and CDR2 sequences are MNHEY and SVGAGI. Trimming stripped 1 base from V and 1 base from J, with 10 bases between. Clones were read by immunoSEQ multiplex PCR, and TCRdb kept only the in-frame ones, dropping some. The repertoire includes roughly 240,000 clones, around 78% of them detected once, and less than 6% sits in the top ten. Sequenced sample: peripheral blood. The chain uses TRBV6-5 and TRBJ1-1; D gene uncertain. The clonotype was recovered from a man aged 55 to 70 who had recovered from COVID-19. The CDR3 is CASSYFAGSNTEAFF. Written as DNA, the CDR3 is TGTGCCAGCAGTTACTTCGCGGGCTCGAACACTGAAGCTTTCTTT.